This T cell receptor beta chain originates from a study of blood T cell repertoires in COVID-19. The table came from immunoSEQ multiplex PCR; TCRdb's copy has only in-frame clones and leaves some out. The sample yields roughly 200,000 clones, 70% to 90% seen once. The germline V and J ends were trimmed by 2 bases and 3 bases, with 7 bases remaining between them. This CDR3 contains 13 residues. Per the germline V gene, CDR1 is MNHEY and CDR2 is SVGAGI. Input material: peripheral blood. The chain uses TRBV6-5 and TRBJ2-5; unclear D gene. This TCR came from a human donor with active or convalescent COVID-19. The donor label of this sample is uncertain. The chain's CDR3 is CASSYTIKETQYF. Here the CDR3 DNA reads TGTGCCAGCAGTTACACTATTAAAGAGACCCAGTACTTC.